This TCR beta chain was sequenced in a study of tumor-infiltrating lymphocytes in localized non-small cell lung cancer. Study at large: The cohort mixed smokers and never-smokers, several histologies, and some post-neoadjuvant-chemotherapy samples. From each patient, both tumor and uninvolved lung, non-adjacent to tumor, were sampled. Findings of the study overall: Different pieces of the same tissue went to different assays, confounding technical variation with intratumor heterogeneity.

The germline V gene encodes CDR1 MNHNS and CDR2 SASEGT. This CDR3 has 13 amino acids. Trimming took 6 bases from V and 7 from J, leaving 15 bases between them. Comment on this clone: Its cognate antigen is unknown.

The table came from immunoSEQ multiplex PCR; TCRdb's copy has only in-frame clones and leaves some out. Of 3,500 or so clones in the sample, around 74% are singletons; the top ten hold more than 7%. This sequence was found in a human donor with non-small cell lung cancer. The chain joins TRBV6-1 to TRBJ1-2; D might be TRBD1 (6 bases). Sequences were obtained from uninvolved lung tissue not adjacent to the tumor. CDR3 protein: CASRRTETSGYTF. The CDR3 bases are TGTGCCAGCAGGAGGACAGAAACGAGTGGCTACACCTTC.